This T cell receptor beta chain was retrieved from a study of cytomegalovirus exposure and HLA in healthy donors. Clones were sequenced by immunoSEQ multiplex PCR, and TCRdb holds only the in-frame ones, with some missing. The sample carries some 250,000 clones, approximately 84% recorded once. CDR1 MNHNS and CDR2 SASEGT come from the germline V gene. Losses at the gene ends were 1 base for V and 4 bases for J; bases not matched to a gene: 6. This CDR3 has 15 amino acids. The sample comprised PBMCs. The TCR originated in a woman in her twenties or thirties in good health and CMV-seropositive. The chain combines TRBV6-1 with TRBJ2-7; 8 positions match TRBD1. CDR3 region: CASSEVGQGAYEQYF. CDR3 nucleotides: TGTGCCAGCAGTGAAGTGGGGCAGGGGGCTTACGAGCAGTACTTC.